A selection of T cell receptor beta chains follows, all from one sample in a study of T-cell reconstitution after alpha-beta-depleted transplantation in children. TCRdb re-analysed the PCR reads in MiXCR, keeping a single row per CDR3 protein. The table lists a few hundred thousand distinct CDR3 sequences, 25% to 30% of them singletons, with 30% to 40% in the top ten. Sequencing was performed on PBMCs, taken before TCRalphabeta/CD19-depleted stem cell transplant. These receptor sequences come from a boy in the first two years of life with Wiskott-Aldrich syndrome, due to receive a stem cell transplant. CDR3s include the opening cysteine and the closing phenylalanine or tryptophan. The D gene is left open where the match is weak. For some rows the clone size is stated as once, few or many, or as a class when expanded; others skip it.

D gene	V gene	J gene	clone size	CDR3 DNA	CDR3 protein
TRBD2	TRBV20-1	TRBJ2-7	NA	TGCAGTGCTAGTGACTCCGGGACTAGCCCCTACGAGCAGTACTTC	CSASDSGTSPYEQYF
TRBD2	TRBV10-2	TRBJ2-1	few	TGCGCCAGCAGTGAGAAGGTTGGGGGGGACAATGAGCAGTTCTTC	CASSEKVGGDNEQFF
TRBD1	TRBV20-1	TRBJ1-5	NA	TGCAGTGCTAGAAGGACAGGGGGTGTCGATCAGCCCCAGCATTTT	CSARRTGGVDQPQHF
NA	TRBV12-3/TRBV12-4	TRBJ1-5	few	TGTGCCAGCAGTTTCGGGGTCCGGGACAATCAGCCCCAGCATTTT	CASSFGVRDNQPQHF
NA	TRBV5-1	TRBJ2-1	NA	TGCGCCAGCAGGGAGACTGGGTACAATGAGCAGTTCTTC	CASRETGYNEQFF
TRBD1	TRBV5-1	TRBJ1-5	NA	TGCGCCAGCAGCAACGGGACAGGCTCGTATCAGCCCCAGCATTTT	CASSNGTGSYQPQHF
TRBD1	TRBV14	TRBJ2-1	NA	TGTGCCAGCAGCCAAAGAACCGGGACAGGGGGCAATGAGCAGTTCTTC	CASSQRTGTGGNEQFF
NA	TRBV6-6	TRBJ2-7	NA	TGTGCCAGCAGTTACTCGGAGGGTGGGGAGCAGTACTTC	CASSYSEGGEQYF
TRBD1	TRBV4-2	TRBJ1-1	few	TGTGCCAGCAGCCAAGGGGCGGCCAGGGGGGCTTTCTTT	CASSQGAARGAFF
NA	TRBV29-1	TRBJ2-7	NA	TGCAGCGTTGACGACGGGCTCTCCTACGAGCAGTACTTC	CSVDDGLSYEQYF
NA	TRBV5-1	TRBJ2-1	NA	TGCGCCAGCAGCTTGGAGGTAGCGGCTATCAATGAGCAGTTCTTC	CASSLEVAAINEQFF
TRBD2	TRBV7-6	TRBJ2-1	NA	TGTGCCAGCAGCTTGACTAGCGGAAGTTTCAATGAGCAGTTCTTC	CASSLTSGSFNEQFF
TRBD2	TRBV20-1	TRBJ2-3	few	TGCAGTGCTAGAGATACGCTAGCGGGCACAGATACGCAGTATTTT	CSARDTLAGTDTQYF
TRBD2	TRBV12-3/TRBV12-4	TRBJ2-1	NA	TGTGCCAGCAGTTGGCGGGAGAGGAATGAGCAGTTCTTC	CASSWRERNEQFF
TRBD2	TRBV7-3	TRBJ2-1	few	TGTGCCAGCAGCCCCCACCCGGGACTAGTGCTTTACAATGAGCAGTTCTTC	CASSPHPGLVLYNEQFF
NA	TRBV20-1	TRBJ1-1	few	TGCAGTGCTAGCAGGGTAAACACTGAAGCTTTCTTT	CSASRVNTEAFF
NA	TRBV12-3/TRBV12-4	TRBJ2-7	NA	TGTGCCAGCAGTTTTGGCTCCGCCTACGAGCAGTACTTC	CASSFGSAYEQYF
NA	TRBV2	TRBJ2-2	few	TGTGCCAGCAGTGCAGGGGCCGGGGAGCTGTTTTTT	CASSAGAGELFF
TRBD2	TRBV27	TRBJ2-7	NA	TGTGCCAGCAGTGTCGCTAGCGGGAGAACCTACGAGCAGTACTTC	CASSVASGRTYEQYF
NA	TRBV5-1	TRBJ2-3	many	TGCGCCAGCAGCCCGAACACAGATACGCAGTATTTT	CASSPNTDTQYF
TRBD1	TRBV28	TRBJ2-5	NA	TGTGCCAGCAGTTTCAGACAGGGGCTATCTGGGACCCAGTACTTC	CASSFRQGLSGTQYF
TRBD2	TRBV12-3/TRBV12-4	TRBJ2-3	NA	TGTGCCAGCAGCGTAGCGGGAGCGGGCACAGATACGCAGTATTTT	CASSVAGAGTDTQYF
NA	TRBV5-5	TRBJ2-3	NA	TGTGCCAGCAGCTTGTTCCCGGGAACCACAGATACGCAGTATTTT	CASSLFPGTTDTQYF
NA	TRBV27	TRBJ2-1	few	TGTGCCAGCAGTTTATGGGGGAAAGCGAAGAATGAGCAGTTCTTC	CASSLWGKAKNEQFF
NA	TRBV20-1	TRBJ2-1	NA	TGCAGTGCTATGACTAGGAATGAGCAGTTCTTC	CSAMTRNEQFF
TRBD2	TRBV10-2	TRBJ2-5	NA	TGCGCCAGCAGTGAGCCGGGACTAGCTGTGGAGACCCAGTACTTC	CASSEPGLAVETQYF
TRBD1	TRBV5-1	TRBJ2-1	NA	TGCGCCAGCCAGCCCTACGGTTACAGGGGAACGAATGAGCAGTTCTTC	CASQPYGYRGTNEQFF
NA	TRBV12-3/TRBV12-4	TRBJ1-1	NA	TGTGCCAGCAGTTTACAGGGATTACCCACTGAAGCTTTCTTT	CASSLQGLPTEAFF
TRBD2	TRBV12-3/TRBV12-4	TRBJ2-4	NA	TGTGCCAGCAGGACTAGCGGGCAAAACATTCAGTACTTC	CASRTSGQNIQYF
TRBD2	TRBV3-1	TRBJ2-1	few	TGTGCCAGCAGCCACGGACTAGCGGGACGGGTTGAGCAGTTCTTC	CASSHGLAGRVEQFF
TRBD2	TRBV10-3	TRBJ2-1	NA	TGTGCCATCAGTGAAGGCGGGAGGCAAGACAATGAGCAGTTCTTC	CAISEGGRQDNEQFF
NA	TRBV7-6	TRBJ2-7	few	TGTGCCAGCAGCTCCTCCCCCATAGGTCCCGGGAGTCAAAACGAGCAGTACTTC	CASSSSPIGPGSQNEQYF
NA	TRBV20-1	TRBJ2-7	few	TGCAGTGCTAAGAGAGGGGGAGCCCTCCTCTACGAGCAGTACTTC	CSAKRGGALLYEQYF
NA	TRBV7-2	TRBJ2-6	NA	TGTGCCAGCAGCTTAGGGGTCTTGGTAGGGGCCAACGTCCTGACTTTC	CASSLGVLVGANVLTF
NA	TRBV29-1	TRBJ2-3	NA	TGCAGCGTTCTTAAGGACTCCTCAGATACGCAGTATTTT	CSVLKDSSDTQYF
NA	TRBV12-3/TRBV12-4	TRBJ2-1	NA	TGTGCCAGCAGTTTAGCGTGGAAGGTTTCTTCCAATGAGCAGTTCTTC	CASSLAWKVSSNEQFF
NA	TRBV9	TRBJ2-5	NA	TGTGCCAGCGGGGGGTCGGGACGGCCTGGGGCCCAGTACTTC	CASGGSGRPGAQYF
TRBD2	TRBV20-1	TRBJ2-7	NA	TGCTGTGCTATCGGGAGGGTCCAGGGCTACGAGCAGTACTTC	CCAIGRVQGYEQYF
TRBD1	TRBV5-1	TRBJ1-5	NA	TGCGCCAGCAGCGCGTGGACAGGGGGTCAGCCCCAGCATTTT	CASSAWTGGQPQHF
TRBD1	TRBV5-1	TRBJ1-1	NA	TGCGCCAGCAGCGAAGGGACAGGGGATGACACTGAAGCTTTCTTT	CASSEGTGDDTEAFF
NA	TRBV28	TRBJ2-5	few	TGTGCCAGCAGTTTATACACGGGCGTCGGGCAGGGGCCGGAGACCCAGTACTTC	CASSLYTGVGQGPETQYF
TRBD2	TRBV5-1	TRBJ2-1	few	TGCGCCAGCAGCTTGGCAAGCCGCGGGGGGGTTGAGCAGTTCTTC	CASSLASRGGVEQFF
NA	TRBV5-1	TRBJ2-4	NA	TGCGCCAGCAGCTTGTACATGGCAGGGGCTATCAAAAACATTCAGTACTTC	CASSLYMAGAIKNIQYF
NA	TRBV5-1	TRBJ2-7	NA	TGCGCCAGCAGCTCAATGGACGGCCTATACGAGCAGTACTTC	CASSSMDGLYEQYF
NA	TRBV28	TRBJ2-7	NA	TGTGCCAGCAGTTTATGGTCCGGGGCCTCCTACGAGCAGTACTTC	CASSLWSGASYEQYF
NA	TRBV5-5	TRBJ2-7	NA	TGTGCCAGCAGCCCCCGGTCAGGACCCTACGAGCAGTACTTC	CASSPRSGPYEQYF
NA	TRBV20-1	TRBJ1-1	NA	TGCAGTGCTAGCGTACGGATTGAAGCTTTCTTT	CSASVRIEAFF
NA	TRBV24-1	TRBJ2-5	NA	TGTGCCACCAGTGCCGGATTGGGGAAAGAGACCCAGTACTTC	CATSAGLGKETQYF
TRBD1	TRBV28	TRBJ2-6	NA	TGTGCCAGCAGTTTCCATACTATTGACAGGGCTGGGGCCAACGTCCTGACTTTC	CASSFHTIDRAGANVLTF